This T cell receptor beta chain came from a study of blood T cell repertoires in COVID-19. Germline CDR1 LGHNA, CDR2 YNFKEQ. V lost 4 bases and J lost 6, with 9 bases in between. This CDR3 has 12 residues. Authors' analysis steps: From reference gene primer amplification, estimates of nucleated cell counts were derived. The data were produced by immunoSEQ multiplex PCR, yet TCRdb's version contains in-frame clones alone and is incomplete. V and J calls and clone size are given by that table; D and trimming were obtained from the DNA. The sample contains under 150,000 clones, around 86% of which appear only once.

The sample taken for sequencing was peripheral blood. This rearrangement joins TRBV4-2 to TRBJ1-2; D may be TRBD1 (5 bases). The sequence came from a man in his fifties or sixties with active COVID-19. The CDR3 spells CASSLGDDGYTF. The DNA for the CDR3 is TGTGCCAGCAGCCTAGGGGATGATGGCTACACCTTC.